This TCR beta chain originates from a study of immune reconstitution after stem cell transplant in scleroderma. Germline V lookup: CDR1 MDHEN, CDR2 SYDVKM. J gave up 1 base and V 5 bases, and 2 bases lay outside the gene matches. The CDR3 contains 15 residues. MiXCR, run by TCRdb on the RT-PCR reads, gives a single entry per CDR3 protein. This sample has around 5,000 distinct CDR3 sequences, with about 9.2% found just once. This material was acquired before or after autologous hematopoietic stem cell transplantation (not recorded which). This chain joins TRBV28 and TRBJ2-5; 12 nucleotides align to TRBD2. The sequence was collected from a male donor with systemic sclerosis. This chain's CDR3 is CASSGLAGFQETQYF. The DNA of the CDR3 is TGTGCCAGCAGTGGACTAGCGGGATTCCAAGAGACCCAGTACTTC.